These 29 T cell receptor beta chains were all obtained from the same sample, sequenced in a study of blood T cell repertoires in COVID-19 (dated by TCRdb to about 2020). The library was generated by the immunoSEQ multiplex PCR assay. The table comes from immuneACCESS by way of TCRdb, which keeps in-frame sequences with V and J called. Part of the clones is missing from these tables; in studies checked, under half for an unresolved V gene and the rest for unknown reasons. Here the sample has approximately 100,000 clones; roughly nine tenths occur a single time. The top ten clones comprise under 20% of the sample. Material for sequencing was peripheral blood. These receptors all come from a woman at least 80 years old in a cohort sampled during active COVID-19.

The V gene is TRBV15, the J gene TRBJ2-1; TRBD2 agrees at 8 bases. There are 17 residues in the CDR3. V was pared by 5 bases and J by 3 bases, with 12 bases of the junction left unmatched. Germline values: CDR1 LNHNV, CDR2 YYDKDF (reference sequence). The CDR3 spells CATSPPLRTSIYNEQFF. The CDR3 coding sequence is TGTGCCACCAGCCCCCCCTTACGGACTAGCATCTACAATGAGCAGTTCTTC.

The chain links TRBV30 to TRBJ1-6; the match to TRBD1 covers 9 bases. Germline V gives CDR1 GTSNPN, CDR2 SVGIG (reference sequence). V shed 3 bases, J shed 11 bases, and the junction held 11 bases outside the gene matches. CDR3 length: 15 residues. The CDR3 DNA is TGTGCCTGGAGCGCCGGGACAGGGTTATCGGCACCCCTCCACTTT. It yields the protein CAWSAGTGLSAPLHF.

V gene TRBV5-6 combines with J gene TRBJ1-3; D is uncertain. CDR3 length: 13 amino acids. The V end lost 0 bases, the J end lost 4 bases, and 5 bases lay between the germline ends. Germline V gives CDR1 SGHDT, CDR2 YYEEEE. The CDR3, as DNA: TGTGCCAGCAGCTTGGCCGGGGGAAACACCATATATTTT. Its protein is CASSLAGGNTIYF.

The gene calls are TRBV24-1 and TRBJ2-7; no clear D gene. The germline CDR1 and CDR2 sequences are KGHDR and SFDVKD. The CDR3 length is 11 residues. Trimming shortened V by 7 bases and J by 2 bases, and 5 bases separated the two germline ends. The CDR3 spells CATRRAYEQYF. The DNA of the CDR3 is TGTGCCACCAGGCGAGCCTACGAGCAGTACTTC.

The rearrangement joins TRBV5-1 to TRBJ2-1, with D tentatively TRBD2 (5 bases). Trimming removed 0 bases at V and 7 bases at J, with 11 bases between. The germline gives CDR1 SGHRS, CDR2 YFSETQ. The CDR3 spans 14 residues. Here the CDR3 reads CASSLDGLSNEQFF. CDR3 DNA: TGCGCCAGCAGCTTGGACGGACTTTCGAATGAGCAGTTCTTC.

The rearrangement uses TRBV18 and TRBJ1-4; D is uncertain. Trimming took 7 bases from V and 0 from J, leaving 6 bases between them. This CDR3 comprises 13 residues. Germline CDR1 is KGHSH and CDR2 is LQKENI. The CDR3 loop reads CASFAATNEKLFF. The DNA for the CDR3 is TGTGCCAGCTTCGCGGCAACTAATGAAAAACTGTTTTTT.

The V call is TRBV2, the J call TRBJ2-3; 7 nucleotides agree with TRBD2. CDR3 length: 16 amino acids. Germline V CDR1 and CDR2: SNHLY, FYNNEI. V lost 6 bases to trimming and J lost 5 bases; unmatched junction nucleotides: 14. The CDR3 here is CASSRVWEGARDTQYF. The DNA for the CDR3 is TGTGCCAGCAGCCGGGTATGGGAGGGAGCGAGAGATACGCAGTATTTT.

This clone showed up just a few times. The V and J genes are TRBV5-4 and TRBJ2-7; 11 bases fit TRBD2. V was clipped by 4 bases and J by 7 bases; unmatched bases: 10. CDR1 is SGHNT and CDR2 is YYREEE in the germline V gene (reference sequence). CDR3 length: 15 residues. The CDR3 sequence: CASSQKGRLAGEQYF. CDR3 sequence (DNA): TGTGCCAGCAGCCAAAAAGGCCGACTAGCGGGAGAGCAGTACTTC.

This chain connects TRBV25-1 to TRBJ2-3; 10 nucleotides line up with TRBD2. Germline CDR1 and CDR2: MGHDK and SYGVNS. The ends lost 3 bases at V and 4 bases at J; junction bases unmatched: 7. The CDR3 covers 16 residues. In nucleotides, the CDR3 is TGTGCCAGCAGTGATCTGCCTAGCGGGGGCCCAGATACGCAGTATTTT. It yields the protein CASSDLPSGGPDTQYF.

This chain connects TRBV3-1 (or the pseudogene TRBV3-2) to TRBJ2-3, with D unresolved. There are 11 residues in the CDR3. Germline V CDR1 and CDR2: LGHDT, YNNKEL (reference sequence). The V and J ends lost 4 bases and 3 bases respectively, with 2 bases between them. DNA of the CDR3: TGTGCCAGCAGCCTAACAGATACGCAGTATTTT. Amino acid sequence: CASSLTDTQYF.

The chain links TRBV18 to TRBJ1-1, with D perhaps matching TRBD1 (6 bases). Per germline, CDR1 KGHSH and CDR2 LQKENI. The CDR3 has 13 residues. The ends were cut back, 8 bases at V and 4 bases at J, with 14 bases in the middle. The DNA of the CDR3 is TGTGCCAGCAAGCTCTCAGGGGCCACTGAAGCTTTCTTT. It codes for CASKLSGATEAFF.

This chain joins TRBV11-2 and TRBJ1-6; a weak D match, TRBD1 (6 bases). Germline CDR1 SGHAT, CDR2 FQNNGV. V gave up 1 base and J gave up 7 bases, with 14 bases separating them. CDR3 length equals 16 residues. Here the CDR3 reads CASSLGTASLNSPLHF. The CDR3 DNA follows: TGTGCCAGCAGCTTAGGGACAGCGTCTCTAAATTCACCCCTCCACTTT.

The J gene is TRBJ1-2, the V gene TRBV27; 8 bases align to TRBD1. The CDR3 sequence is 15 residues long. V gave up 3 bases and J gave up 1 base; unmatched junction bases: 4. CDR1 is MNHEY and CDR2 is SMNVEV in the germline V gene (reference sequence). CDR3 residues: CASSFGTGLNYGYTF. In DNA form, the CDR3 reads TGTGCCAGCAGTTTTGGGACAGGTCTTAACTATGGCTACACCTTC.

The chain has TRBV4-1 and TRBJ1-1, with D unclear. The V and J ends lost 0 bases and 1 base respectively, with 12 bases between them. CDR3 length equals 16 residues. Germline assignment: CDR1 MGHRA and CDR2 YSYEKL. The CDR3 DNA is TGCGCCAGCAGCCAAGATTCCGGCCGACAGAACACTGAAGCTTTCTTT. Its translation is CASSQDSGRQNTEAFF.

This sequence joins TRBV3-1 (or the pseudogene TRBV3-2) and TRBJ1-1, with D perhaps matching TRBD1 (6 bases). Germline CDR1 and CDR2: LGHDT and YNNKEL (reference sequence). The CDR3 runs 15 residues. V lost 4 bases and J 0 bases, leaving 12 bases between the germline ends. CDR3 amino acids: CASSPGGRVNTEAFF. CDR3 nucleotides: TGTGCCAGCAGCCCGGGGGGCAGGGTGAACACTGAAGCTTTCTTT.

The CDR3 DNA reads as TGTGCCAGCAGTGAAGGAGTGGCAGGGAATCAGCCCCAGCATTTT. Translating it yields CASSEGVAGNQPQHF. The V and J genes are TRBV2 and TRBJ1-5; weak D call: TRBD1 (5 bases). The V end lost 1 base, the J end lost 4 bases, and 11 bases lay between the germline ends. The CDR3 contains 15 residues. CDR1 is SNHLY and CDR2 is FYNNEI in the germline V gene.

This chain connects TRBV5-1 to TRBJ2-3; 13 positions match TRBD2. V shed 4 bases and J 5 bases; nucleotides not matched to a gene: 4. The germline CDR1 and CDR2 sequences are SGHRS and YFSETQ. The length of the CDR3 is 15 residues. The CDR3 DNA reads TGCGCCAGCAGCGCGGGGACTAGCGGGAAAGATACGCAGTATTTT. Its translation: CASSAGTSGKDTQYF.

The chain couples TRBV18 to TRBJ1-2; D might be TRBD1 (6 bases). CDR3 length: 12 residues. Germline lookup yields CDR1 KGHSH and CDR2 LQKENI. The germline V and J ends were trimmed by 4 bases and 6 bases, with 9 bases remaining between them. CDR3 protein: CASSLNRDGYTF. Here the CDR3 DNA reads TGTGCCAGCTCACTGAACAGGGATGGCTACACCTTC.

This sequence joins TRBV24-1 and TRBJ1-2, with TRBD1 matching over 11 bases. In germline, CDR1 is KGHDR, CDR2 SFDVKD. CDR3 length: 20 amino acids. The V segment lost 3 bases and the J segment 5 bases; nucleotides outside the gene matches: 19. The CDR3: CATSDDPRTGGAAGLYGYTF. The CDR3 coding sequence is TGTGCCACCAGTGATGACCCAAGGACAGGGGGCGCGGCTGGACTATATGGCTACACCTTC.

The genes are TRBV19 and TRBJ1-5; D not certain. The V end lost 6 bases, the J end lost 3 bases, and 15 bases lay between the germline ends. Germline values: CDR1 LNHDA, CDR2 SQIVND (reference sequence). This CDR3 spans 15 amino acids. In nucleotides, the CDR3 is TGTGCCAGTAGCCTCCTGGGCAGTTTCAATCAGCCCCAGCATTTT. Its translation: CASSLLGSFNQPQHF.

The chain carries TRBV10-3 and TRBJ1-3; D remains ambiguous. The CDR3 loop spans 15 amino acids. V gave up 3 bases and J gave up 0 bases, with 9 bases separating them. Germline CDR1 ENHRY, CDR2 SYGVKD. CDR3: CAISEGSNSGNTIYF. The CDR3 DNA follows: TGTGCCATCAGTGAAGGGAGTAACTCTGGAAACACCATATATTTT.

DNA for the CDR3: TGTGCCAGCAGAAAAGACAGGGTTCAAGAGACCCAGTACTTC. It yields the protein CASRKDRVQETQYF. The chain uses TRBV28 and TRBJ2-5; 7 nucleotides match TRBD1. Trimming cost V 6 bases and J 2 bases; bases outside gene matches: 6. CDR1 and CDR2 from the germline V gene are MDHEN and SYDVKM. The CDR3 totals 14 residues.

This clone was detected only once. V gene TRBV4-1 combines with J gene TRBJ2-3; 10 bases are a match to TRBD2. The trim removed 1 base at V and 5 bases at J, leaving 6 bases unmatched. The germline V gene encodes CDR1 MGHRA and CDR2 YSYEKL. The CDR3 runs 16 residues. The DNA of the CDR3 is TGCGCCAGCAGCCAAGGAAGAGCGGGAGGGCAAGATACGCAGTATTTT. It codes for CASSQGRAGGQDTQYF.

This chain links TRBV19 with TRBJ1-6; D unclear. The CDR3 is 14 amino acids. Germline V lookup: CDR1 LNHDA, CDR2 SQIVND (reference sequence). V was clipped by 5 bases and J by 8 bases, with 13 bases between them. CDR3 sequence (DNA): TGTGCCAGTAGTGAGGCCAGACTCTATTCACCCCTCCACTTT. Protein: CASSEARLYSPLHF.

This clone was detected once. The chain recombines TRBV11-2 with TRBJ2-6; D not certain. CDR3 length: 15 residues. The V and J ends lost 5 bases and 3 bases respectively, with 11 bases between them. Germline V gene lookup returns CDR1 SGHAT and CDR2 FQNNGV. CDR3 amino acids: CASSPGIGGANVLTF. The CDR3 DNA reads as TGTGCCAGCAGCCCGGGTATCGGTGGGGCCAACGTCCTGACTTTC.

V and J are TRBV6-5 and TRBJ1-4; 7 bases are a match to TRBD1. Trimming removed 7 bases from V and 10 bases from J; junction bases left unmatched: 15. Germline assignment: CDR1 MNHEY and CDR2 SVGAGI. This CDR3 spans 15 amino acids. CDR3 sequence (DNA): TGTGCCAGCACCCCCGGGGCAGGGGGTTACGGAAAACTGTTTTTT. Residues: CASTPGAGGYGKLFF.

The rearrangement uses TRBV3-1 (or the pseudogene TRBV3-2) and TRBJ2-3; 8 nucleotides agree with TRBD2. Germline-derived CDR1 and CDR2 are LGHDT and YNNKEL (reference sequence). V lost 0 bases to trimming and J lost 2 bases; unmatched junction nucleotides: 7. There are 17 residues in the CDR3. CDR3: CASSQDRGGGLTDTQYF. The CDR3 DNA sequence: TGTGCCAGCAGCCAAGATCGGGGGGGCGGACTCACAGATACGCAGTATTTT.

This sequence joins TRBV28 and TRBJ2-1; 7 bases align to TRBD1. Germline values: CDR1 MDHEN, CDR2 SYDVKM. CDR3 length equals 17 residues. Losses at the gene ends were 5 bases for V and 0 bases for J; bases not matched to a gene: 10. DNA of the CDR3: TGTGCCAGCAGTCCGTCTCCGGGACAGAGCTCCTACAATGAGCAGTTCTTC. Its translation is CASSPSPGQSSYNEQFF.

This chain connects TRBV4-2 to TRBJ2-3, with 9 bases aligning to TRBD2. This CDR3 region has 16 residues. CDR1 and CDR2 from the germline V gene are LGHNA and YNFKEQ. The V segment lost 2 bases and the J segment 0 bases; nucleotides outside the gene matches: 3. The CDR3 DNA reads TGTGCCAGCAGCCAAAAGGGGACTAGCAGCACAGATACGCAGTATTTT. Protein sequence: CASSQKGTSSTDTQYF.